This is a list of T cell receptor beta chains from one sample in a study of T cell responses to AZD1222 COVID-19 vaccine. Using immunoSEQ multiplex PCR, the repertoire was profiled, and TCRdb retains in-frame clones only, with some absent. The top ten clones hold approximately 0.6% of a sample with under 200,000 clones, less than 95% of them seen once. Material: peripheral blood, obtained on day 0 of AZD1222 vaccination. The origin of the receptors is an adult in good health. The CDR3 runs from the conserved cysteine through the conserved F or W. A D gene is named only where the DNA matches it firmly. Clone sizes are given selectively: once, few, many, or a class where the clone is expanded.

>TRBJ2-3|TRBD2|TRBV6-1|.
CASSEHGRVTQYF
TGTGCCAGCAGTGAACACGGGAGGGTTACGCAGTATTTT
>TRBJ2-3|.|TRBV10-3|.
CAISEYAQGTDTQYF
TGTGCCATCAGTGAGTATGCTCAGGGGACAGATACGCAGTATTTT
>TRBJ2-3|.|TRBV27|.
CASSLQGPVTDTQYF
TGTGCCAGCAGTTTGCAGGGGCCGGTCACAGATACGCAGTATTTT
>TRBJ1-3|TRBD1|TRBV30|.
CAWSARDRGPGNTIYF
TGTGCCTGGAGCGCCCGGGACAGGGGGCCTGGAAACACCATATATTTT
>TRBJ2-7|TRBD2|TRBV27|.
CASSPGLAGVYEQYF
TGTGCCAGCAGTCCCGGACTAGCGGGAGTGTACGAGCAGTACTTC
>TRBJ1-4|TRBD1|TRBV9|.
CASSVEGAVNEKLFF
TGTGCCAGCAGCGTAGAGGGGGCTGTTAATGAAAAACTGTTTTTT
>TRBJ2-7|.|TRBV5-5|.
CASSLVGLPYEQYF
TGTGCCAGCAGCTTGGTAGGGCTTCCCTACGAGCAGTACTTC
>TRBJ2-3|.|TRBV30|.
CAWEEEGYTDTQYF
TGTGCCTGGGAGGAGGAGGGATACACAGATACGCAGTATTTT
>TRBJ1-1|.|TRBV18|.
CASSPLQVDFTEAFF
TGTGCCAGCTCACCACTACAGGTTGATTTCACTGAAGCTTTCTTT
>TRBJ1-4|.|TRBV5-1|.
CASSFGERGEKLFF
TGCGCCAGCAGCTTCGGGGAACGGGGTGAAAAACTGTTTTTT
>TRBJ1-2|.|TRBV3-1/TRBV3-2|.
CASSQATSAYTF
TGTGCCAGCAGCCAGGCGACGTCGGCATACACCTTC
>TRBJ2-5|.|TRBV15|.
CATSRPRRPQETQYF
TGTGCCACCAGCAGACCGCGCCGACCCCAAGAGACCCAGTACTTC
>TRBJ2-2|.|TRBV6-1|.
CASREGQNTGELFF
TGTGCCAGCAGGGAAGGACAGAACACCGGGGAGCTGTTTTTT
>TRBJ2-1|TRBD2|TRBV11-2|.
CASSLVRREVENEQFF
TGTGCCAGCAGCTTAGTCCGGCGGGAGGTAGAAAATGAGCAGTTCTTC
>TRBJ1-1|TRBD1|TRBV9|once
CASTRTGGLAEAFF
TGTGCCAGCACAAGGACAGGGGGGTTGGCTGAAGCTTTCTTT
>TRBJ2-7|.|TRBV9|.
CASSDAAEPYEQCF
TGTGCCAGCAGCGACGCGGCGGAACCCTACGAGCAGTGCTTC
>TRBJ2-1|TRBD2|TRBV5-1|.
CASSLGLSGRAVDEQFF
TGCGCCAGCAGCTTGGGACTTAGCGGGAGGGCCGTAGATGAGCAGTTCTTC
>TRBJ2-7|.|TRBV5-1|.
CASSLEYSGPPYEQYF
TGCGCCAGCAGCTTGGAATATTCCGGGCCCCCCTACGAGCAGTACTTC
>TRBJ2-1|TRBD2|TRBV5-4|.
CASSTTSGSFNEQFF
TGTGCCAGCAGCACGACTAGCGGGAGTTTCAATGAGCAGTTCTTC
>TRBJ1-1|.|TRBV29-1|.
CSVEGGTEAFF
TGCAGCGTTGAGGGCGGGACGGAAGCTTTCTTT
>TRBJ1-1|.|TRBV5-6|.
CASSLGFGAGTEAFF
.
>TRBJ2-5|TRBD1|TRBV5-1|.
CASGGQGARETQYF
TGCGCCAGCGGAGGACAGGGGGCTAGGGAGACCCAGTACTTC
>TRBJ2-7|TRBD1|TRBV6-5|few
CASGTGDLNEQYF
TGTGCCAGCGGGACAGGGGACTTGAACGAGCAGTACTTC
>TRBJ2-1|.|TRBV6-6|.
CASSLTAAYNEQFF
TGTGCCAGCAGTTTAACAGCCGCCTACAATGAGCAGTTCTTC
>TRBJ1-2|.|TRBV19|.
CASSIALSADYGYTF
TGTGCCAGTAGTATAGCTCTCAGTGCGGATTATGGCTACACCTTC
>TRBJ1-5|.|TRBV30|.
CAWSVPGDWQPQHF
TGTGCCTGGAGTGTACCGGGGGATTGGCAGCCCCAGCATTTT
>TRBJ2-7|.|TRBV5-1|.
CASSLYSSGGGEAYEQYF
TGCGCCAGCAGCTTGTACTCTAGTGGGGGCGGAGAGGCCTACGAGCAGTACTTC
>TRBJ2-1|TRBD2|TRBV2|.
CASSDGTSGYNEQFF
TGTGCCAGCAGTGACGGGACTAGCGGCTACAATGAGCAGTTCTTC
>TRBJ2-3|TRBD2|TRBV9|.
CASSVGAGGVADTQYF
TGTGCCAGCAGCGTAGGAGCGGGAGGAGTCGCAGATACGCAGTATTTT
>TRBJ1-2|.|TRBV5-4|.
CASSTPGSGNYGYTF
TGTGCCAGCAGCACCCCAGGGTCGGGAAACTATGGCTACACCTTC
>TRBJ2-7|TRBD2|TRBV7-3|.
CASSLAGDGYEQYF
TGTGCCAGCAGCTTAGCGGGAGACGGCTACGAGCAGTACTTC
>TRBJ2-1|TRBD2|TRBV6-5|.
CASSLLAGGPNEQFF
TGTGCCAGCAGTTTATTAGCGGGAGGGCCCAATGAGCAGTTCTTC
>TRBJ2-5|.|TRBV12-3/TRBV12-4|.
CASTPKGRETQYF
TGTGCCAGCACCCCCAAGGGGAGGGAGACCCAGTACTTC
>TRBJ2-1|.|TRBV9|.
CASSVRDLYNEQFF
TGTGCCAGCAGCGTGAGGGACCTATACAATGAGCAGTTCTTC
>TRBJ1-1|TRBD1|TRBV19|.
CASRISGTENTEAFF
TGTGCCAGTAGAATCTCCGGGACAGAGAACACTGAAGCTTTCTTT
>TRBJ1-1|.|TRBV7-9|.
CASSLVGRNTEAFF
TGTGCCAGCAGCTTAGTCGGGAGGAACACTGAAGCTTTCTTT